Included here is one T cell receptor (beta chain) sequence, with context. Its antigen is not identified. The CDR3 sequence is 14 residues long. The junction had 5 bases not matched to a gene; V was cut back by 6 bases and J by 1 base. The germline V gene encodes CDR1 ENHRY and CDR2 SYGVKD. The data derive from a study of beta chain features in type 1 diabetes. Study outcomes and limitations: Type 1 diabetes patients showed a moderate but significant shortening of TCRB CDR3s in all four CD4+ subsets.

Expressed TCRB transcripts got sequenced, as all isolated RNA was reverse transcribed. Only in-frame clones appear in the TCRdb table, and some are missing; sequencing was by immunoSEQ multiplex PCR. The repertoire has some 700,000 clones, around an eighth of them found once; the top ten carry approximately 0.02%. Specimen: naive CD4+ T cells from blood. This TCR was sampled from a man in his late teens or twenties with type 1 diabetes. The rearrangement joins TRBV10-3 to TRBJ1-1; 7 bases match TRBD1. CDR3: CAIRTGTENTEAFF. The CDR3 coding sequence is TGTGCCATCAGGACCGGGACAGAGAACACTGAAGCTTTCTTT.